This record covers a single T cell receptor (beta chain). What it recognizes is unknown. Being one base from a much bigger clone, this may be a read error. Looked up from germline, CDR1 is SGHTA and CDR2 is FQGNSA. The CDR3 loop spans 15 amino acids. Trimming at V came to 2 bases and at J to 6 bases, leaving 5 bases not matched to a gene. These data belong to a study of metastatic and nonmetastatic thyroid tumors. Using MiXCR, TCRdb reanalyzed the PCR reads. The sample has approximately 31,000 clones, 18% seen once; the top ten hold roughly a tenth. All patients reached thyroid surgery having received no treatment beforehand. Whole-study results and caveats: It was reportedly found that TCR beta diversity was significantly higher in malignant thyroid tumors than in benign nodules, a difference seen in both blood and tumor samples.

The sequence came from a female donor with papillary thyroid cancer or a benign thyroid nodule (not recorded which). Some clones in this sample may be carry-over from other donors' samples. V and J are TRBV7-2 and TRBJ2-2, with TRBD2 identical over 8 bases. Sequencing was done on a sample of blood. The CDR3 bases are TGTGCCAGCAGCTTAAGGCGGGGGGATGCCGGGGAGCTGTTTTTT. This translates into CASSLRRGDAGELFF.